The clone carrying this T cell receptor (beta chain) was observed a few times. In TCRdb, the RACE reads were re-called with MiXCR into one record per CDR3 protein. The profile shows under 200,000 distinct CDR3 sequences, roughly 15% of them singletons. This entry belongs to a study of human T cells and chemical hapten exposure. About the research overall: Once 0.01% DPC had been applied to the upper back by patch test, readings were taken at 6 days.

The V gene lost 1 base and the J gene lost 4 bases, with 16 bases spanning the gap. The germline V gene has CDR1 SGHTA and CDR2 FQGTGA. The CDR3 runs to 16 residues. Time point specified: patch test 1, 2 weeks after DPC sensitization. Treatment: therapeutic diphenylcyclopropenone sensitization with weekly scalp DPC. The sample was whole blood, taken in connection with sensitization to the hapten diphenylcyclopropenone (DPC). The V and J genes are TRBV7-3 and TRBJ2-5; D possibly corresponds to TRBD1 (6 bases). The TCR was taken from a woman between 25 and 40 years old with alopecia areata. Some clones in this sample may be carry-over from other donors' samples. The CDR3 sequence: CASSLKGPTGRETQYF. The CDR3 DNA is TGTGCCAGCAGCTTAAAGGGCCCGACAGGCAGAGAGACCCAGTACTTC. The complete variable domain, with remaining parts taken from reference TRBV7-3 and TRBJ2-5, reads GAGVSQTPSNKVTEKGKYVELRCDPISGHTALYWYRQSLGQGPEFLIYFQGTGAADDSGLPNDRFFAVRPEGSVSTLKIQRTERGDSAVYLCASSLKGPTGRETQYFGPGTRLLVL.